The T cell receptor beta chain described here comes from a study of CD8 T cells in Susac syndrome. The V gene lost 6 bases and the J gene lost 2 bases, with 11 bases spanning the gap. CDR1 is MNHEY and CDR2 is SMNVEV in the germline V gene (reference sequence). This CDR3 comprises 14 residues. RNA totalling about 0.45 to 1 ug underwent reverse transcription with random hexamers. Across 54 Vbeta and 13 Jbeta, immunoSEQ multiplex PCR amplified TCR beta CDR3. TCRdb ran MiXCR on the immunoSEQ multiplex PCR reads and lists one entry per CDR3 protein. Among about 250,000 distinct CDR3 sequences listed, about 94% were seen once. CD8+ and CD4+ T cells from blood underwent TCR beta sequencing. This clonotype was seen a single time.

Sequences were obtained from CD4+ T cells from PBMCs. The clonotype was recovered from a human donor with multiple sclerosis. J is TRBJ2-1 and V is TRBV27; unclear D gene. The CDR3 nucleotides read TGTGCCAGCAGAACCTGGGCCACCTACAATGAGCAGTTCTTC. Translating gives CASRTWATYNEQFF.